This note documents a single T cell receptor beta chain sequence. Its antigen is as yet unknown. This entry is derived from a study of cytomegalovirus exposure and HLA in healthy donors. The study's findings and limits: Altogether, about 160 TCR beta chains were recorded as cytomegalovirus-associated. A few V segments could not be told apart, such as TRBV6-2 and TRBV6-3, and were left out.

V was clipped by 8 bases and J by 1 base, with 11 bases between them. CDR1 MNHEY and CDR2 SVGAGI come from the germline V gene. This CDR3 contains 14 residues. 13 Jbeta primers and 60 Vbeta primers were used for the PCR. As originally analysed: The authors later counted roughly 79 million unique TCR beta chains, 8.5 million to 13 million of them shared. Sequenced by immunoSEQ multiplex PCR; TCRdb stores in-frame clones only, minus some. V, J and clone size derive from that table, while D and trimming were established from the DNA sequence. The data hold around 100,000 clones, with around 66% observed a single time.

The source is a man aged 18 to 29 in good health and CMV-seropositive. Sequenced input: PBMCs. V and J are TRBV6-5 and TRBJ2-2; D remains ambiguous. The CDR3, as DNA: TGTGCCAGCTTCTTGACACGGAACACCGGGGAGCTGTTTTTT. This codes for CASFLTRNTGELFF.